This T cell receptor (beta chain) was profiled in a study of post-analysis software for immune sequencing data. Study background: Secondary progressive, relapsing-remitting and progressive-relapsing multiple sclerosis were among the included disease courses.

There are 15 residues in the CDR3. Germline V lookup: CDR1 DFQATT, CDR2 SNEGSKA (reference sequence). Trimming stripped 6 bases from V and 0 bases from J, with 16 bases between. Built from TCR beta cDNA, the libraries had unique molecular identifiers in them. cDNA molecules numbering about 490,000 came from about 0.94 to 9.7 million T cells. TCRdb fed the PCR reads into MiXCR, producing one record per CDR3 protein. Counted here are hundreds of thousands of distinct CDR3 sequences, 30% occurring once; the ten biggest clones make up roughly 0.53%. General study points: Patients used about 5 TRBV segments, including TRBV5-6, TRBV5-1 and TRBV20-1, more often than controls. F measure clustering grouped samples strongly by preparation batch.

As to this clonotype: Antigen specificity is unknown.

V usage is TRBV20-1 and J usage is TRBJ2-3; D ambiguous. This clonotype originated in a girl aged 10-17 years with multiple sclerosis. Specimen: blood. CDR3 DNA: TGCAGTGCCAGGTTGACTTTTCCTAGCACAGATACGCAGTATTTT. Protein sequence: CSARLTFPSTDTQYF.